The clone carrying this T cell receptor beta chain was counted between two and nine times. As originally analysed: Researchers report that nucleated cell counts were estimated from reference gene primer amplification. The data were produced by immunoSEQ multiplex PCR, yet TCRdb's version contains in-frame clones alone and is incomplete. The DNA gave D and trimming, while V, J and clone size come from that table. The table lists around 250,000 clones, approximately 85% of them singletons, with more than 9% in the top ten. The CDR3 sequence is 12 residues long. Trimming pared 10 bases from V and 5 bases from J, leaving 12 bases between. CDR1 and CDR2 from the germline V gene are MDHEN and SYDVKM. This sample was included in a study of blood T cell repertoires in COVID-19. Study information: COVID-19 samples from acute and convalescent phases originated in the United States, Italy and Spain. The analysed material was cDNA or gDNA that came from T cells, B-cell-depleted T cells, or PBMCs.

Sequencing used peripheral blood. The clonotype originates from a man older than 75 with acute or convalescent COVID-19. The V and J genes are TRBV28 and TRBJ1-5; D remains ambiguous. CDR3 sequence reads: CATHDRDQPQHF. Here the CDR3 DNA reads TGTGCCACACACGACCGGGATCAGCCCCAGCATTTT.